This T cell receptor (beta chain) was identified in a study of OX40 agonist ivuxolimab in advanced cancers. Study-level information: The mean age was 60 years, ranging from about 23 to 79, with about four fifths of participants male. Study-wide findings and caveats: The mean number of expanded clones was higher in CD8+ T cells than in CD4+. Clonal expansion from baseline to week 6 occurred in both CD4+ and CD8+ T cells.

Anyone with autoimmune disease history or systemic immunosuppression was excluded. V shed 5 bases and J shed 4 bases, with 15 bases lying between them. There are 14 residues in the CDR3. Looked up from germline, CDR1 is SGHRS and CDR2 is YFSETQ. With respect to this clone: Antigen unknown.

The table came from immunoSEQ multiplex PCR; TCRdb's copy has only in-frame clones and leaves some out. This sample has tens of thousands of clones; approximately 92% occur once, and the top ten carry under 10%. This TCR was sampled from an adult with an advanced solid tumor such as melanoma, head and neck, liver or kidney cancer. Specimen: CD4+ or CD8+ T cells sorted from blood, collected in a trial of the OX40 agonist ivuxolimab. The chain is built from TRBV5-1 and TRBJ1-2, with D possibly matching TRBD1 (6 bases). CDR3 loop: CASSDSRGGYGYTF. CDR3 nucleotide sequence: TGCGCCAGCAGTGACAGTCGAGGGGGCTATGGCTACACCTTC.